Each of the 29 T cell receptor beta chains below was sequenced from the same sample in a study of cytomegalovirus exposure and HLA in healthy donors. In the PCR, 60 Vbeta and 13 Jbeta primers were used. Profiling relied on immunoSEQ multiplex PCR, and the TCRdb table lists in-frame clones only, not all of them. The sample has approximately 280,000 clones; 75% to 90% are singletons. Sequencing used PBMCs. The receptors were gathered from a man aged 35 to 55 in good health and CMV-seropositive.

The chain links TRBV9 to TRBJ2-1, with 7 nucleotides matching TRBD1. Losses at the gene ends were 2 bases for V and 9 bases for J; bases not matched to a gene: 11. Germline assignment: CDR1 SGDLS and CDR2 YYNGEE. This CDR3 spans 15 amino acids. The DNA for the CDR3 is TGTGCCAGCAGCGTGACGACAGGGCCTGGGGTTGAGCAGTTCTTC. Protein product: CASSVTTGPGVEQFF.

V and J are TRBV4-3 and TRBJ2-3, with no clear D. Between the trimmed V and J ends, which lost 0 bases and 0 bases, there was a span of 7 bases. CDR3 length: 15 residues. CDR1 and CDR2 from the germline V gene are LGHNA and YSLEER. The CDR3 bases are TGCGCCAGCAGCCAAGACACCGGGAGCACAGATACGCAGTATTTT. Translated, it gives CASSQDTGSTDTQYF.

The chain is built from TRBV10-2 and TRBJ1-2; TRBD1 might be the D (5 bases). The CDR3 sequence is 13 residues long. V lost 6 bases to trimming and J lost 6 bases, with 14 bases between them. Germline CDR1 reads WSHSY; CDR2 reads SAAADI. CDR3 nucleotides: TGCGCCAGCAGGGAACAAGGGGCTGATGGCTACACCTTC. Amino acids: CASREQGADGYTF.

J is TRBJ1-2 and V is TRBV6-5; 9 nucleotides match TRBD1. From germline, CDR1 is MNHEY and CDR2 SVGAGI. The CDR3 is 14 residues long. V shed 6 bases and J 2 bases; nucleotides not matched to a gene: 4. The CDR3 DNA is TGTGCCAGCAGGGGGACAGGGTCAAACTATGGCTACACCTTC. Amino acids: CASRGTGSNYGYTF.

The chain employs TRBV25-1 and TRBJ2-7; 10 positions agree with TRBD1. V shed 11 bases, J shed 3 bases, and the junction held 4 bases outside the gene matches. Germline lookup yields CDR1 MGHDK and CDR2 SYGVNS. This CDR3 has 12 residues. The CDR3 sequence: CASGDRGYEQYF. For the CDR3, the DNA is TGTGCCTCCGGGGACAGGGGCTACGAGCAGTACTTC.

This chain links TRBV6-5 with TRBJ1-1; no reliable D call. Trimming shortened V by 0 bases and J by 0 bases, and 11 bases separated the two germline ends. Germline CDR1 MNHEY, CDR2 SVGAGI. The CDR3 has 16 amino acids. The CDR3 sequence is CASSYSGDGMNTEAFF. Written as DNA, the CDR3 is TGTGCCAGCAGTTACTCGGGAGACGGAATGAACACTGAAGCTTTCTTT.

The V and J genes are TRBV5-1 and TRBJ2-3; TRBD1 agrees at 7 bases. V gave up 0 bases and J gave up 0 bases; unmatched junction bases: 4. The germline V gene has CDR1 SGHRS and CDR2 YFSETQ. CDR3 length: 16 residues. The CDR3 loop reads CASSLDGTESTDTQYF. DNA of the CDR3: TGCGCCAGCAGCTTGGATGGGACAGAGAGCACAGATACGCAGTATTTT. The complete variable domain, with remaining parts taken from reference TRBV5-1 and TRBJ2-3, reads KAGVTQTPRYLIKTRGQQVTLSCSPISGHRSVSWYQQTPGQGLQFLFEYFSETQRNKGNFPGRFSGRQFSNSRSEMNVSTLELGDSALYLCASSLDGTESTDTQYFGPGTRLTVL.

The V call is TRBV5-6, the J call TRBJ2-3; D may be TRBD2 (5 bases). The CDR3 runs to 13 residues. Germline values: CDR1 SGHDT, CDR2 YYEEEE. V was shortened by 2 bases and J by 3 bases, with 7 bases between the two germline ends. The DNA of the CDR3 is TGTGCCAGCAGCTTCGGGGAGACAGATACGCAGTATTTT. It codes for CASSFGETDTQYF.

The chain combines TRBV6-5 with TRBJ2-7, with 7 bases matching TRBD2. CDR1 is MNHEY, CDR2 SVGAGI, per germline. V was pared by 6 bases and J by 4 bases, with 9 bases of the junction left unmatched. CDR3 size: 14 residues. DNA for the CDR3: TGTGCCAGCAGCCCCGGGACTAACATATACGAGCAGTACTTC. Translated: CASSPGTNIYEQYF.

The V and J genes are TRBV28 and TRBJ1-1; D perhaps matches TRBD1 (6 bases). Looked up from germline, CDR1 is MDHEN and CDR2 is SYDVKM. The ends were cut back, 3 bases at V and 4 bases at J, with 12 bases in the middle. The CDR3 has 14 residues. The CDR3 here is CASSLVQGTTEAFF. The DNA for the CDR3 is TGTGCCAGCAGTTTGGTGCAGGGGACCACTGAAGCTTTCTTT.

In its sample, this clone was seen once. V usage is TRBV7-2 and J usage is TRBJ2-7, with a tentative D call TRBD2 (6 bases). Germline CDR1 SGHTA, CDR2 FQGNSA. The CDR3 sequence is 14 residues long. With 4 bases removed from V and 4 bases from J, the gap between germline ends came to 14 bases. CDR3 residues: CASSSLTSLYEQYF. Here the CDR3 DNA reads TGTGCCAGCAGCTCCTTGACTAGTTTATACGAGCAGTACTTC.

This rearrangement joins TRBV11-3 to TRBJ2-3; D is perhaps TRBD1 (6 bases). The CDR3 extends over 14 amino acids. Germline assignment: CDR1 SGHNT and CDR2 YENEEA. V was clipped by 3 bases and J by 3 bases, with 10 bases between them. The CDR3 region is CASSLGAQTDTQYF. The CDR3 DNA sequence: TGTGCCAGCAGCTTGGGGGCCCAGACAGATACGCAGTATTTT.

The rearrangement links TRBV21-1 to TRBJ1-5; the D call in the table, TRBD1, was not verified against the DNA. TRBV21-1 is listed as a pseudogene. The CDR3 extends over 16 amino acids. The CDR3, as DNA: TGTGCCAGCAGCAACTTTGACAGGGTGGGCAATCAGCCCCAGCATTTT. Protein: CASSNFDRVGNQPQHF.

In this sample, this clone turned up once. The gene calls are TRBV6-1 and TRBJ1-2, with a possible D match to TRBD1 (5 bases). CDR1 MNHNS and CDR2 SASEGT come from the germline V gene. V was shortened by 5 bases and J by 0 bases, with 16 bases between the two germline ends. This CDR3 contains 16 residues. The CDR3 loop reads CASSKGARTSNYGYTF. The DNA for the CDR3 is TGTGCCAGCAGTAAAGGGGCGCGTACTTCTAACTATGGCTACACCTTC.

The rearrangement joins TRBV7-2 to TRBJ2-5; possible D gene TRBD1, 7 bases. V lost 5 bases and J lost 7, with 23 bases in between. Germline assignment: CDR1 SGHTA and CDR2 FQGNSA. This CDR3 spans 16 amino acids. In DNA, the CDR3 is TGTGCCAGCAGCCCCGAGGGGGGACAGATTGGGTGGACCCAGTACTTC. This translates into CASSPEGGQIGWTQYF. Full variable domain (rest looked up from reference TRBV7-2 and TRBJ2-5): GAGVSQSPSNKVTEKGKDVELRCDPISGHTALYWYRQSLGQGLEFLIYFQGNSAPDKSGLPSDRFSAERTGGSVSTLTIQRTQQEDSAVYLCASSPEGGQIGWTQYFGPGTRLLVL.

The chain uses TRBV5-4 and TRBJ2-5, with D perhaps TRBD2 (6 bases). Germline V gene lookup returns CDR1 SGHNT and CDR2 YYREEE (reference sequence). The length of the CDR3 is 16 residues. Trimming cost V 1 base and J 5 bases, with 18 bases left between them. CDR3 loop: CASSLSVGGRPETQYF. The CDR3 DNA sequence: TGTGCCAGCAGCTTGTCGGTGGGAGGACGCCCGGAGACCCAGTACTTC.

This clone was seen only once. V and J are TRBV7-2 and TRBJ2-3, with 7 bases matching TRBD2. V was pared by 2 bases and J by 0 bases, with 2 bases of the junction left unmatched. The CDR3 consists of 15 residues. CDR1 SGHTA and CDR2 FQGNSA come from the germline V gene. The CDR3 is CASSLFGGSTDTQYF. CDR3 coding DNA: TGTGCCAGCAGCTTATTCGGGGGGAGCACAGATACGCAGTATTTT.

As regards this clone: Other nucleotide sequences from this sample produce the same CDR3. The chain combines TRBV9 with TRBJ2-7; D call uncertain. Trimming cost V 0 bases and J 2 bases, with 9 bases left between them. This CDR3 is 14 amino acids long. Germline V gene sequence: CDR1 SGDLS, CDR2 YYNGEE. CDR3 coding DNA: TGTGCCAGCAGCGTAGGGGCAGGAACCTACGAGCAGTACTTC. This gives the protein CASSVGAGTYEQYF.

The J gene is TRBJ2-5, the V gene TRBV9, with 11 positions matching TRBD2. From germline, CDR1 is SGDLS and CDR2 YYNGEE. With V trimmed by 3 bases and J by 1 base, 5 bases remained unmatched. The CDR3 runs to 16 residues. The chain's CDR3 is CASSEGLAESQETQYF. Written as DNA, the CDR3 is TGTGCCAGCAGCGAGGGACTAGCGGAAAGCCAAGAGACCCAGTACTTC.

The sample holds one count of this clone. The DNA for the CDR3 is TGTGCCAGCAGCCCCTCCCGCCGGGACAGGTACACTGAAGCTTTCTTT. It is translated as CASSPSRRDRYTEAFF. The chain is built from TRBV28 and TRBJ1-1; TRBD1 agrees at 8 bases. Germline CDR1 is MDHEN and CDR2 is SYDVKM. The CDR3 covers 16 residues. V lost 6 bases to trimming and J lost 3 bases; unmatched junction nucleotides: 12.

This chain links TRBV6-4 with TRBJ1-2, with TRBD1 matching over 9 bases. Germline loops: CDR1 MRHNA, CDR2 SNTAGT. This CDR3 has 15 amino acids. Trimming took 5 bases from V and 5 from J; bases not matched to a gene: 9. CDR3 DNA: TGTGCCAGCAGTAAATTGGGACAGGGACCGTATGGCTACACCTTC. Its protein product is CASSKLGQGPYGYTF.

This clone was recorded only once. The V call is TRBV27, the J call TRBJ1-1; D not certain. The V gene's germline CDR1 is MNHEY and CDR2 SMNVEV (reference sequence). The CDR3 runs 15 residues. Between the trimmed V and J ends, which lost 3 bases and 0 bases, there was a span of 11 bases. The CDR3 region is CASSLSRGMNTEAFF. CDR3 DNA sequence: TGTGCCAGCAGTTTGTCCCGCGGGATGAACACTGAAGCTTTCTTT.

CDR3 bases: TGTGCCAGCAGCTTGGGACTAGCGGCCGGCAATGAGCAGTTCTTC. Protein product: CASSLGLAAGNEQFF. The chain links TRBV5-4 to TRBJ2-1; 9 bases fit TRBD2. The CDR3 spans 15 residues. With 0 bases clipped from V and 6 bases from J, the junction kept 4 bases outside the gene matches. The germline CDR1 and CDR2 sequences are SGHNT and YYREEE (reference sequence).

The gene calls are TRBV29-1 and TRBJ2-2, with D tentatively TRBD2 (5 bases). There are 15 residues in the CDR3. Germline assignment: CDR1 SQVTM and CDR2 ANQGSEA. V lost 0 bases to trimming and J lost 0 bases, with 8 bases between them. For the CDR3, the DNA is TGCAGCGTTGAAGATCCCGGGGCGAACACCGGGGAGCTGTTTTTT. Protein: CSVEDPGANTGELFF.

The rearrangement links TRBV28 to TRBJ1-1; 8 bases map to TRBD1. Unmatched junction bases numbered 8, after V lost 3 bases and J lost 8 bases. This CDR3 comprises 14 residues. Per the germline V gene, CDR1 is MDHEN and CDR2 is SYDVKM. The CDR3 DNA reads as TGTGCCAGCAGTTTTTGGGCAGGGGGCGCAGAAGCTTTCTTT. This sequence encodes CASSFWAGGAEAFF.

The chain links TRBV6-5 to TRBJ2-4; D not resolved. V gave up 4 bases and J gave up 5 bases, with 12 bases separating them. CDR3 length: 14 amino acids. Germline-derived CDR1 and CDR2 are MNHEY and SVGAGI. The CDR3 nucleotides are TGTGCCAGCAGTTCCCATTCGGTCGAAAACATTCAGTACTTC. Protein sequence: CASSSHSVENIQYF.

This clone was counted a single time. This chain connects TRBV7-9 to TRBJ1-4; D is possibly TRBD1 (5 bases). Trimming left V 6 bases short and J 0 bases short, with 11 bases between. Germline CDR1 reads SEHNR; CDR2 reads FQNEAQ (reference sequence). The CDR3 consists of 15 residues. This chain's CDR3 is CASRRQSATNEKLFF. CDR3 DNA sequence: TGTGCCAGCAGACGACAGAGTGCAACTAATGAAAAACTGTTTTTT.

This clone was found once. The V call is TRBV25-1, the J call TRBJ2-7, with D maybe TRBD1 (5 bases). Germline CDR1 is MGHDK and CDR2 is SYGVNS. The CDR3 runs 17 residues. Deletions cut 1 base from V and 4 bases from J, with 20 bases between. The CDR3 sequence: CASSEWGPGDNPYEQYF. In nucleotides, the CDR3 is TGTGCCAGCAGTGAATGGGGCCCCGGAGATAACCCTTACGAGCAGTACTTC.

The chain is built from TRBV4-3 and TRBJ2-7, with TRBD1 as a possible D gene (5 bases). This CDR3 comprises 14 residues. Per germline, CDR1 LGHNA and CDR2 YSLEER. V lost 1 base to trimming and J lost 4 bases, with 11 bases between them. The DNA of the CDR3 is TGCGCCAGCAGCCAAGCATTGACAGAATACGAGCAGTACTTC. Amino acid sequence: CASSQALTEYEQYF.